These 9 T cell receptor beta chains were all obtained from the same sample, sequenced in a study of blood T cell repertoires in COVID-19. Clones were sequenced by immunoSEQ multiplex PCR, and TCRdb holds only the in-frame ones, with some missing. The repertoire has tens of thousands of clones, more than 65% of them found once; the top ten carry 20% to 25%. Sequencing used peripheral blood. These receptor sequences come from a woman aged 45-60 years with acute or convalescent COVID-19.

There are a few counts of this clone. CDR3 nucleotide sequence: TGCGCCAGCAGCCAAGATCCCGGTCCCAATTCCTACAATGAGCAGTTCTTC. Translation: CASSQDPGPNSYNEQFF. The genes are TRBV4-3 and TRBJ2-1; D is ambiguous. The germline gives CDR1 LGHNA, CDR2 YSLEER. Deletions cut 0 bases from V and 1 base from J, with 13 bases between. The CDR3 has 17 residues.

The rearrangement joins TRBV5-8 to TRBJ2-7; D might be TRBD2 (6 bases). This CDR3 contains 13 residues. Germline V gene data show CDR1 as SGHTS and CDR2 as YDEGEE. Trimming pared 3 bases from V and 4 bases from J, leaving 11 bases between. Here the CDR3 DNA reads TGTGCCAGCAGCTCAGCTAGCGAGTACGAGCAGTACTTC. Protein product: CASSSASEYEQYF. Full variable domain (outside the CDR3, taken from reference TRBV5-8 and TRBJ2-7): EAGVTQSPTHLIKTRGQQATLRCSPISGHTSVYWYQQALGLGLQFLLWYDEGEERNRGNFPPRFSGRQFPNYSSELNVNALELEDSALYLCASSSASEYEQYFGPGTRLTVT.

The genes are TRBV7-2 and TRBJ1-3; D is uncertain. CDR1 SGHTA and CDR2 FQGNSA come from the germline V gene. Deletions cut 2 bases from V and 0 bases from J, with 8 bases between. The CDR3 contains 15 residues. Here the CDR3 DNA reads TGTGCCAGCAGCTTAAGCACAGTCTCTGGAAACACCATATATTTT. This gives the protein CASSLSTVSGNTIYF.

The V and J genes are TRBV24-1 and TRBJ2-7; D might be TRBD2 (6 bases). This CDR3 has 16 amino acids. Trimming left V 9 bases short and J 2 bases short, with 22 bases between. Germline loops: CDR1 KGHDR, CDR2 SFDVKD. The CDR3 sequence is CATWILGGLSAYEQYF. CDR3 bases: TGTGCCACCTGGATTCTCGGGGGTTTAAGCGCCTACGAGCAGTACTTC.

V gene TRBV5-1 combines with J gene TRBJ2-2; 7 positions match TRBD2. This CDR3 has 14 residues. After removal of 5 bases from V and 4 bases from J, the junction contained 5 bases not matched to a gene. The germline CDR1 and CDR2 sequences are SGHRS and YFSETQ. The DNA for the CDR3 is TGCGCCAGCAGGGCGGGGGAGACCACCGGGGAGCTGTTTTTT. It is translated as CASRAGETTGELFF.

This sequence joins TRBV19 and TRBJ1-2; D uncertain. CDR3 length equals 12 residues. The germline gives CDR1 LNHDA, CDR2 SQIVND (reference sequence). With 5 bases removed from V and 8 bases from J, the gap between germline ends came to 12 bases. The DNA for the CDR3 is TGTGCCAGTAGTGCCCGGGTTGACGGCTACACCTTC. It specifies CASSARVDGYTF.

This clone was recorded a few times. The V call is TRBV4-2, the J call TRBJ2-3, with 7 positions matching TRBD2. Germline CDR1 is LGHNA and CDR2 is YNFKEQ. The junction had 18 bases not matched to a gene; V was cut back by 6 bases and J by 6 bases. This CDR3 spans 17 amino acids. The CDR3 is CASSPNPTSDKTDTQYF. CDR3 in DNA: TGTGCCAGCAGTCCCAACCCCACTAGCGATAAAACCGATACGCAGTATTTT.

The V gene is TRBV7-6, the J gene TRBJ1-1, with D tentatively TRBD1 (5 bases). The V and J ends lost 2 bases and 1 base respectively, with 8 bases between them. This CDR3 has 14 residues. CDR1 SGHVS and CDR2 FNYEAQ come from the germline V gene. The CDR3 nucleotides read TGTGCCAGCAGCTTAATAGGACAGAACACTGAAGCTTTCTTT. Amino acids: CASSLIGQNTEAFF.

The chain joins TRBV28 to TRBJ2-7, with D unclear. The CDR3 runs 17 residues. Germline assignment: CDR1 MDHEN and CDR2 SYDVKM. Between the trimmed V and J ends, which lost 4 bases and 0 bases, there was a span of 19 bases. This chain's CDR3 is CASSYLLLPRSSYEQYF. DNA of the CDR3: TGTGCCAGCAGTTACCTCCTACTCCCCCGGAGCTCCTACGAGCAGTACTTC.